This T cell receptor (beta chain) came from a study of a mutant IDH1 vaccine in newly diagnosed glioma. Time point reported: week 35, safety follow-up. What each vaccine dose contained was 300 ug of mutant IDH1 20-mer peptide, accompanied by topical imiquimod. On this clone: The antigen is undetermined.

The data were produced by immunoSEQ multiplex PCR, yet TCRdb's version contains in-frame clones alone and is incomplete. The data hold approximately 45,000 clones, with approximately 90% observed a single time. This specimen consisted of PBMCs, obtained from a glioma patient whose treatment included an IDH1 peptide vaccine. The clonotype comes from a woman between 35 and 50 years old with glioma.

The CDR3 coding sequence is TGTGCCAGCAGCCCTGGGACAGGGAGAAAGTCCTATGGCTACACCTTC. Protein: CASSPGTGRKSYGYTF. The chain joins TRBV7-8 to TRBJ1-2, with 9 bases matching TRBD1. CDR1 and CDR2 (germline): SGHVS, FQNEAQ. Trimming at V came to 5 bases and at J to 4 bases, leaving 11 bases not matched to a gene. The CDR3 loop spans 16 amino acids.